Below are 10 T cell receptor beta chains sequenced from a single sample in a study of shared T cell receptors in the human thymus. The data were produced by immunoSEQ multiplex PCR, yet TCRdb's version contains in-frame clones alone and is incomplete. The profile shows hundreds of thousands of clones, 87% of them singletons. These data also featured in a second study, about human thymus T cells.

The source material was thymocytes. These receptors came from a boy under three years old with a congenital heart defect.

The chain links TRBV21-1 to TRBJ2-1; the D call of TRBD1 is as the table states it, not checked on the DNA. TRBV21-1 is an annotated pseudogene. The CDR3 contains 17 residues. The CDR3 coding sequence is TGTGCCAGCAGCAAAAAGGGTCGGCAGGGGGCTAACAATGAGCAGTTCTTC. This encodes CASSKKGRQGANNEQFF.

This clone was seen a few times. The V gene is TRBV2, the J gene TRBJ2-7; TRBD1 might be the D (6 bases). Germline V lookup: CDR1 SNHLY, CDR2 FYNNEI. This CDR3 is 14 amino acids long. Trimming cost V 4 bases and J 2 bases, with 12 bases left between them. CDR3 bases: TGTGCCAGCAGTGGTGGCAGGGGCACCTACGAGCAGTACTTC. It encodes CASSGGRGTYEQYF.

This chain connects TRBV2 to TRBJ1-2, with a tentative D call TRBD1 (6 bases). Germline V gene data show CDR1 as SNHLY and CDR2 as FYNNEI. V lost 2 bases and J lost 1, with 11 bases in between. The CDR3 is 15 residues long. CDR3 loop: CASSEPIQGNYGYTF. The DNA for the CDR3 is TGTGCCAGCAGTGAACCCATACAGGGTAACTATGGCTACACCTTC.

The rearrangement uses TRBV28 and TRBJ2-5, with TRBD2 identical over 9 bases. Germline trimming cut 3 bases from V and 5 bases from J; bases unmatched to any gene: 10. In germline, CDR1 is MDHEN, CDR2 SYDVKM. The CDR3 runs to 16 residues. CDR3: CASSLDSGRAGETQYF. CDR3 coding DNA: TGTGCCAGCAGTTTGGATAGCGGGAGAGCTGGGGAGACCCAGTACTTC.

The CDR3 here is CASGGTGVETQYF. CDR3 coding DNA: TGTGCCAGCGGTGGGACAGGGGTAGAGACCCAGTACTTC. The chain couples TRBV7-9 to TRBJ2-5, with 10 positions matching TRBD1. J lost 4 bases, V lost 8 bases, and 4 bases had no gene match. The CDR3 consists of 13 residues. Germline loops: CDR1 SEHNR, CDR2 FQNEAQ (reference sequence).

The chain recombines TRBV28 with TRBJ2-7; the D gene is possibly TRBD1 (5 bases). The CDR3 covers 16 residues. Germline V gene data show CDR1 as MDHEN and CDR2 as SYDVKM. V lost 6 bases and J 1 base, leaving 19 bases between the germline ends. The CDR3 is CASSQPTGYRSYEQYF. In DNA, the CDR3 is TGTGCCAGCAGCCAACCTACAGGTTACCGATCCTACGAGCAGTACTTC.

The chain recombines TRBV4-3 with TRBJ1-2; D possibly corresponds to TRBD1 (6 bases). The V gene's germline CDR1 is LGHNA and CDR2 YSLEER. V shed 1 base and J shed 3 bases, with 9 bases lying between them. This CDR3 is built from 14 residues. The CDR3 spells CASSQVTGDYGYTF. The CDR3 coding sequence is TGCGCCAGCAGCCAAGTGACAGGAGACTATGGCTACACCTTC.

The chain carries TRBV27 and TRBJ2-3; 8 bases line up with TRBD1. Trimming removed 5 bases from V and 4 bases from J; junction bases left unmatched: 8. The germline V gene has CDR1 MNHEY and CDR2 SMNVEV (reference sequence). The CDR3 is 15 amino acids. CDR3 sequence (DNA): TGTGCCAGCAGTCCGACCCCGGACAGGGCAGATACGCAGTATTTT. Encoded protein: CASSPTPDRADTQYF.

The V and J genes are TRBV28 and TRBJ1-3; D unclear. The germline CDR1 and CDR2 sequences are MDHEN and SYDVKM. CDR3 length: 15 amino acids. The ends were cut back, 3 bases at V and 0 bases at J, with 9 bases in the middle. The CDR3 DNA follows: TGTGCCAGCAGTTTGGTGGAGACCTCTGGAAACACCATATATTTT. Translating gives CASSLVETSGNTIYF.

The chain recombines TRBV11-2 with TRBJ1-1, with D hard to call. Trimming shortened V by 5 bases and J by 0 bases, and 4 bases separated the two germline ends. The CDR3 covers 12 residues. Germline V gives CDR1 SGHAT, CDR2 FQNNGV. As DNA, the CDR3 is TGTGCCAGCAGCCTGTTGAACACTGAAGCTTTCTTT. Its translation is CASSLLNTEAFF.